This entry describes one T cell receptor (beta chain). The data were taken from a study of CD8 T cells in Susac syndrome. RNA, at about 0.5 to 1 ug, was reverse transcribed with random hexamers. Each CDR3 protein gets one entry after TCRdb re-called the immunoSEQ multiplex PCR reads with MiXCR. The sample lists roughly 140,000 distinct CDR3 sequences, approximately 96% occurring once. CDR3 length: 15 residues. The germline V gene encodes CDR1 MGHDK and CDR2 SYGVNS. V trimming: 4 bases; J trimming: 1 base; junction bases outside the gene matches: 2. Input material: CD4+ T cells from PBMCs. The TCR sequence derives from a human donor with Susac syndrome. This chain uses TRBV25-1 with TRBJ2-3; 10 nucleotides align to TRBD1. In nucleotides, the CDR3 is TGTGCCAGCAGTGGGGGGACAGGGGGCACAGATACGCAGTATTTT. Protein: CASSGGTGGTDTQYF.